These 9 T cell receptor beta chains came from one sample sequenced in a study of CD8 T cells in ankylosing spondylitis. TCRdb used MiXCR to reprocess the 5' RACE reads, holding one entry per CDR3 protein. The sample lists some 240,000 distinct CDR3 sequences, 15% to 20% occurring once. Source material: blood, either unsorted or a sorted T cell fraction (not recorded which). Receptors were obtained from a male donor with ankylosing spondylitis or in good health (not recorded which).

This sequence joins TRBV28 and TRBJ2-7, with D possibly TRBD1 on 5 matching bases. From germline, CDR1 is MDHEN and CDR2 SYDVKM. There are 13 residues in the CDR3. The germline V and J ends were trimmed by 5 bases and 2 bases, with 10 bases remaining between them. CDR3 residues: CASSKTGTYEQYF. CDR3 sequence (DNA): TGTGCCAGCAGTAAAACAGGAACCTACGAGCAGTACTTC.

This clonotype was found a few times. J is TRBJ1-1 and V is TRBV29-1, with D possibly matching TRBD1 (5 bases). CDR1 SQVTM and CDR2 ANQGSEA come from the germline V gene. V lost 7 bases, J lost 0 bases, and 18 bases lay in between. The length of the CDR3 is 15 residues. CDR3 DNA: TGCAGCGCCCTCGGGGCTACCAAAATGAACACTGAAGCTTTCTTT. Amino acid sequence: CSALGATKMNTEAFF.

This clonotype was picked up many times. The chain links TRBV18 to TRBJ2-7; 7 bases fit TRBD1. The CDR3 length is 14 residues. In germline, CDR1 is KGHSH, CDR2 LQKENI. The V and J ends lost 1 base and 2 bases, in that order; junction bases with no gene match: 2. This CDR3 reads CASSPLDRTYEQYF. As DNA, the CDR3 is TGTGCCAGCTCACCACTGGACAGGACCTACGAGCAGTACTTC.

The table lists this clonotype with many counts. The genes are TRBV29-1 and TRBJ2-1; D might be TRBD1 (7 bases). V dropped 4 bases and J dropped 6 bases, with 16 bases sitting between them. This CDR3 is built from 14 residues. Germline values: CDR1 SQVTM, CDR2 ANQGSEA. CDR3 bases: TGCAGCGTTGGCTTCAGGGGGGTTAGCAATGAGCAGTTCTTC. Translation: CSVGFRGVSNEQFF.

This clonotype was detected ten times or more. The chain combines TRBV20-1 with TRBJ2-1, with a possible D match to TRBD2 (6 bases). From germline, CDR1 is DFQATT and CDR2 SNEGSKA (reference sequence). Trimming took 1 base from V and 0 from J, leaving 7 bases between them. This CDR3 is 14 amino acids long. CDR3 region: CSARAEGSYNEQFF. The CDR3 DNA reads TGCAGTGCTAGAGCGGAGGGCTCCTACAATGAGCAGTTCTTC.

A few counts support this clonotype. This chain joins TRBV29-1 and TRBJ2-7; tentatively, D is TRBD2 (6 bases). Germline loops: CDR1 SQVTM, CDR2 ANQGSEA. The ends were cut back, 1 base at V and 9 bases at J, with 13 bases in the middle. CDR3 length: 12 amino acids. The CDR3 DNA follows: TGCAGCGTTGAAGGCGGGACCGTCGGGCAGTACTTC. Translation gives CSVEGGTVGQYF.

There are a few counts of this clonotype. The gene calls are TRBV10-2 and TRBJ1-5, with 7 bases matching TRBD1. Germline V gives CDR1 WSHSY, CDR2 SAAADI. The CDR3 extends over 16 amino acids. V was clipped by 4 bases and J by 2 bases; unmatched bases: 8. The CDR3 coding sequence is TGCGCCAGCAGTGTGACAGGGCCGGTGCGCAATCAGCCCCAGCATTTT. The encoded protein is CASSVTGPVRNQPQHF.

In its sample, this clonotype was seen a few times. V gene TRBV29-1 combines with J gene TRBJ2-5, with unresolved D. The length of the CDR3 is 13 residues. The germline V and J ends were trimmed by 4 bases and 5 bases, with 14 bases remaining between them. CDR1 and CDR2 from the germline V gene are SQVTM and ANQGSEA. Written as DNA, the CDR3 is TGCAGCGTTGGGATATGGGGTCGGGAGACCCAGTACTTC. It codes for CSVGIWGRETQYF.

The V gene is TRBV12-3 or TRBV12-4, the J gene TRBJ2-7; 12 bases align to TRBD2. The trim removed 2 bases at V and 5 bases at J, leaving 7 bases unmatched. The CDR3 totals 16 residues. The CDR3 reads CASSLTTSGSPHEQYF. CDR3 DNA sequence: TGTGCCAGCAGTTTAACGACTAGCGGGAGCCCCCACGAGCAGTACTTC.